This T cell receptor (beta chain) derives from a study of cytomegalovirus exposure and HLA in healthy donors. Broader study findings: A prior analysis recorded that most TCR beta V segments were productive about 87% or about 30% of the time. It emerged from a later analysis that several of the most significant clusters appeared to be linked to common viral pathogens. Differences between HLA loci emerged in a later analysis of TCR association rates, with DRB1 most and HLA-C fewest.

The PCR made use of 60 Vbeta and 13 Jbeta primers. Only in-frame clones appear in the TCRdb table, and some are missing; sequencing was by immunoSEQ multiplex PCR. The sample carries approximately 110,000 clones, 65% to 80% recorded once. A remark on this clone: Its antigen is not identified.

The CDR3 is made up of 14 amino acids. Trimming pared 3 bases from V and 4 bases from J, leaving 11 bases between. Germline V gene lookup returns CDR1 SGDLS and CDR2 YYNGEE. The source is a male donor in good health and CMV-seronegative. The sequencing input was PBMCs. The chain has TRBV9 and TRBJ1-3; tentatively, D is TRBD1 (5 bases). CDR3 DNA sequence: TGTGCCAGCAGCGCGACAGTTAACGGAAACACCATATATTTT. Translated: CASSATVNGNTIYF.